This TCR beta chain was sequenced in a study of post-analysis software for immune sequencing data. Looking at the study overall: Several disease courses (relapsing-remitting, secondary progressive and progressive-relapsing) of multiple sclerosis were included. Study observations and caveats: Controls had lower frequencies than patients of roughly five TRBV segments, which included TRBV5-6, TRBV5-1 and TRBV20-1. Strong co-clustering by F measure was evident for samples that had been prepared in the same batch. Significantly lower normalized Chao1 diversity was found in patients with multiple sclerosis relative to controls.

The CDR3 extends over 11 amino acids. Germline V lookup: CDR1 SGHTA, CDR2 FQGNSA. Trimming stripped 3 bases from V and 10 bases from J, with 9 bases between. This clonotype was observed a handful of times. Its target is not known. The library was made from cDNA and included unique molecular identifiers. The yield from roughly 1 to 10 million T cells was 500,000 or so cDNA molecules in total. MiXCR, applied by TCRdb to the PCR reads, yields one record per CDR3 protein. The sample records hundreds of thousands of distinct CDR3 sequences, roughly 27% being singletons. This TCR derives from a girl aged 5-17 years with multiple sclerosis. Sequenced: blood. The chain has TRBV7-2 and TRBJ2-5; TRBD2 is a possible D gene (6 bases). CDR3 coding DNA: TGTGCCAGCAGCTTGCGGGATGTCCAGTACTTC. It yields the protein CASSLRDVQYF.